This T cell receptor (beta chain) was identified in a study of blood T cell repertoires in COVID-19. Study summary: Samples of COVID-19 (acute and convalescent) were obtained from the United States, Italy and Spain. PBMCs, B-cell-depleted T cells, or T cells provided the cDNA or gDNA that made up the material.

In the original processing: It was from reference gene primer amplification that nucleated cell counts were estimated. Libraries were prepared by immunoSEQ multiplex PCR; TCRdb keeps only in-frame clonotypes and omits some of them. V and J calls and clone size are copied from that table; D and trimming were computed from the DNA. The table has approximately 390,000 clones, 80% to 90% seen once. In germline, CDR1 is SGHDN, CDR2 FVKESK. This CDR3 comprises 16 residues. Trimming cost V 4 bases and J 1 base; bases outside gene matches: 7. J is TRBJ1-1 and V is TRBV14; 9 bases agree with TRBD1. This TCR came from a woman between 55 and 75 years old with COVID-19, enrolled during active disease. Source material: peripheral blood. The CDR3 nucleotides read TGTGCCAGCAGCCCGTGGACAGGGGCGACGAACACTGAAGCTTTCTTT. It translates to CASSPWTGATNTEAFF.